This is a list of T cell receptor beta chains from one sample in a study of blood T cell repertoires in COVID-19. Assay: immunoSEQ multiplex PCR; the TCRdb copy retains only in-frame clones and omits some. Of roughly 300,000 clones in the sample, over 75% were seen once. The sample taken for sequencing was peripheral blood. The source of these receptors is a woman aged 50 to 65 who had recovered from COVID-19. Both conserved end residues are part of each CDR3. D genes are given only for firm matches. Size tells how often a clone was seen (once, few, many) or the class of an expanded clone, and some rows leave it out.

j_gene: TRBJ1-4
v_gene: TRBV10-3
abundance: -
d_gene: -
CDR3aa: CAISESEGVNEKLFF
CDR3nt: TGTGCCATCAGTGAGTCGGAAGGGGTGAACGAAAAACTGTTTTTT

j_gene: TRBJ2-6
v_gene: TRBV19
abundance: -
d_gene: -
CDR3aa: CASSSSSGRANVLTF
CDR3nt: TGTGCCAGTAGTTCCAGCTCTGGGCGGGCCAACGTCCTGACTTTC

j_gene: TRBJ2-1
v_gene: TRBV29-1
abundance: -
d_gene: TRBD1
CDR3aa: CSAEGQGNNEQFF
CDR3nt: TGCAGCGCCGAGGGACAGGGGAACAATGAGCAGTTCTTC

j_gene: TRBJ2-7
v_gene: TRBV6-5
abundance: -
d_gene: -
CDR3aa: CASRASYEQYF
CDR3nt: TGTGCCAGCAGGGCTAGCTACGAGCAGTACTTC

j_gene: TRBJ2-3
v_gene: TRBV30
abundance: -
d_gene: TRBD2
CDR3aa: CAWSRRGGTDTQYF
CDR3nt: TGTGCCTGGAGTCGGCGGGGGGGCACAGATACGCAGTATTTT

j_gene: TRBJ2-3
v_gene: TRBV5-6
abundance: once
d_gene: -
CDR3aa: CASSLVGAGVEDTQYF
CDR3nt: TGTGCCAGCAGCTTGGTGGGAGCAGGGGTAGAAGATACGCAGTATTTT

j_gene: TRBJ2-7
v_gene: TRBV6-5
abundance: -
d_gene: TRBD2
CDR3aa: CASSYSAGEYEQYF
CDR3nt: TGTGCCAGCAGTTACTCGGCGGGGGAATACGAGCAGTACTTC

j_gene: TRBJ2-3
v_gene: TRBV11-3
abundance: -
d_gene: TRBD2
CDR3aa: CASSLGQFGTSGKTDTQYF
CDR3nt: TGTGCCAGCAGCTTAGGACAGTTTGGGACTAGCGGGAAGACAGATACGCAGTATTTT

j_gene: TRBJ2-5
v_gene: TRBV15
abundance: -
d_gene: -
CDR3aa: CATSLASYQETQYF
CDR3nt: TGTGCCACCAGCCTAGCCTCGTACCAAGAGACCCAGTACTTC

j_gene: TRBJ1-2
v_gene: TRBV27
abundance: -
d_gene: -
CDR3aa: CASSLTDNYGYTF
CDR3nt: TGTGCCAGCAGTTTGACAGATAACTATGGCTACACCTTC

j_gene: TRBJ2-2
v_gene: TRBV7-2
abundance: -
d_gene: -
CDR3aa: CASSLARIENTGELFF
CDR3nt: TGTGCCAGCAGCTTAGCCCGAATAGAGAACACCGGGGAGCTGTTTTTT

j_gene: TRBJ2-2
v_gene: TRBV3-1/TRBV3-2
abundance: -
d_gene: -
CDR3aa: CASTRAGELFF
CDR3nt: TGTGCCAGCACGAGGGCCGGGGAGCTGTTTTTT

j_gene: TRBJ2-1
v_gene: TRBV7-2
abundance: -
d_gene: TRBD2
CDR3aa: CASSLIRRGGLNEQFF
CDR3nt: TGTGCCAGCAGCTTAATTCGGCGGGGGGGCCTAAATGAGCAGTTCTTC

j_gene: TRBJ2-7
v_gene: TRBV3-1/TRBV3-2
abundance: -
d_gene: -
CDR3aa: CASGVDYEQYF
CDR3nt: TGTGCCAGCGGAGTCGATTACGAGCAGTACTTC

j_gene: TRBJ2-1
v_gene: TRBV9
abundance: -
d_gene: TRBD2
CDR3aa: CASSHTSGRLNEQFF
CDR3nt: TGTGCCAGCAGCCATACTAGCGGGAGATTAAATGAGCAGTTCTTC

j_gene: TRBJ2-1
v_gene: TRBV7-9
abundance: -
d_gene: TRBD1
CDR3aa: CASSPQGSSYNEQFF
CDR3nt: TGTGCCAGCAGCCCACAGGGGAGCTCCTACAATGAGCAGTTCTTC

j_gene: TRBJ1-2
v_gene: TRBV19
abundance: -
d_gene: -
CDR3aa: CASSPGKANYGYTF
CDR3nt: TGTGCCAGTAGTCCCGGGAAGGCTAACTATGGCTACACCTTC

j_gene: TRBJ1-3
v_gene: TRBV5-5
abundance: -
d_gene: -
CDR3aa: CASSRRRGSGNTIYF
CDR3nt: TGTGCCAGCAGCAGACGAAGGGGTTCTGGAAACACCATATATTTT

j_gene: TRBJ1-1
v_gene: TRBV7-3
abundance: few
d_gene: TRBD1
CDR3aa: CASSFDRDRRTEAFF
CDR3nt: TGTGCCAGCAGCTTCGACAGGGACCGGCGGACTGAAGCTTTCTTT

j_gene: TRBJ2-2
v_gene: TRBV5-4
abundance: -
d_gene: -
CDR3aa: CASSLSDMAGPKEELFF
CDR3nt: TGTGCCAGCAGCTTATCTGATATGGCGGGCCCTAAAGAGGAGCTGTTTTTT

j_gene: TRBJ2-7
v_gene: TRBV3-1/TRBV3-2
abundance: -
d_gene: -
CDR3aa: CASTESGGWGEQYF
CDR3nt: TGTGCCAGCACTGAGTCTGGGGGCTGGGGGGAGCAGTACTTC

j_gene: TRBJ2-1
v_gene: TRBV7-2
abundance: -
d_gene: -
CDR3aa: CASSPSGGSYNEQFF
CDR3nt: TGTGCCAGCAGCCCGTCCGGGGGCTCCTACAATGAGCAGTTCTTC

j_gene: TRBJ1-2
v_gene: TRBV19
abundance: once
d_gene: TRBD1
CDR3aa: CASSLGQHLSNYGYTF
CDR3nt: TGTGCCAGTAGTTTGGGACAGCACCTCTCTAACTATGGCTACACCTTC

j_gene: TRBJ1-1
v_gene: TRBV7-9
abundance: -
d_gene: -
CDR3aa: CASSQMTNTEAFF
CDR3nt: TGTGCCAGCAGTCAAATGACAAACACTGAAGCTTTCTTT

j_gene: TRBJ2-7
v_gene: TRBV5-1
abundance: -
d_gene: TRBD2
CDR3aa: CASSLPGLAKTSEQYF
CDR3nt: TGCGCCAGCAGCTTACCGGGACTAGCTAAGACATCCGAGCAGTACTTC

j_gene: TRBJ1-2
v_gene: TRBV1
abundance: -
d_gene: -
CDR3aa: CTSSQDRDSRQASANYGYTF
CDR3nt: TGCACCAGCAGCCAAGATCGGGATTCGAGACAGGCCTCAGCTAACTATGGCTACACCTTC

j_gene: TRBJ1-6
v_gene: TRBV6-5
abundance: once
d_gene: TRBD1
CDR3aa: CASRADRAGNSPLHF
CDR3nt: TGTGCCAGCAGGGCTGACAGGGCCGGGAATTCACCCCTCCACTTT

j_gene: TRBJ2-2
v_gene: TRBV6-1
abundance: -
d_gene: -
CDR3aa: CASSDSFRPGTGELFF
CDR3nt: TGTGCCAGCAGTGATAGTTTTCGTCCGGGGACCGGGGAGCTGTTTTTT

j_gene: TRBJ2-3
v_gene: TRBV7-2
abundance: -
d_gene: TRBD1
CDR3aa: CASRKTGVADTQYF
CDR3nt: TGTGCCAGCAGGAAGACAGGGGTGGCAGATACGCAGTATTTT

j_gene: TRBJ2-1
v_gene: TRBV9
abundance: -
d_gene: TRBD2
CDR3aa: CASSVTSGTYNEQFF
CDR3nt: TGTGCCAGCAGCGTGACTAGCGGGACCTACAATGAGCAGTTCTTC

j_gene: TRBJ1-1
v_gene: TRBV7-3
abundance: -
d_gene: -
CDR3aa: CASSSVRNTEAFF
CDR3nt: TGTGCCAGCAGCTCTGTCAGGAACACTGAAGCTTTCTTT

j_gene: TRBJ2-2
v_gene: TRBV10-1
abundance: -
d_gene: TRBD2
CDR3aa: CASRRLAGTGELFF
CDR3nt: TGCGCCAGCAGGAGGCTAGCGGGGACCGGGGAGCTGTTTTTT

j_gene: TRBJ1-5
v_gene: TRBV28
abundance: -
d_gene: TRBD1
CDR3aa: CASSLLSGQGAYGNQPQHF
CDR3nt: TGTGCCAGCAGTTTATTGTCGGGACAGGGGGCGTATGGCAATCAGCCCCAGCATTTT

j_gene: TRBJ1-1
v_gene: TRBV15
abundance: -
d_gene: -
CDR3aa: CATSSDTNTEAFF
CDR3nt: TGTGCCACCAGCAGTGACACGAACACTGAAGCTTTCTTT

j_gene: TRBJ1-2
v_gene: TRBV29-1
abundance: -
d_gene: -
CDR3aa: CSVLSLNYGYTF
CDR3nt: TGCAGCGTGCTCAGTCTTAACTATGGCTACACCTTC

j_gene: TRBJ2-3
v_gene: TRBV5-4
abundance: -
d_gene: TRBD2
CDR3aa: CASRLAGGTDTQYF
CDR3nt: TGTGCCAGCAGGTTAGCGGGGGGGACAGATACGCAGTATTTT

j_gene: TRBJ1-1
v_gene: TRBV30
abundance: -
d_gene: TRBD1
CDR3aa: CACQGAGYTEAFF
CDR3nt: TGTGCCTGTCAGGGGGCCGGTTACACTGAAGCTTTCTTT

j_gene: TRBJ2-4
v_gene: TRBV6-5
abundance: -
d_gene: TRBD1
CDR3aa: CASSYTDRGSKNIQYF
CDR3nt: TGTGCCAGCAGTTACACGGACAGGGGATCCAAAAACATTCAGTACTTC

j_gene: TRBJ2-7
v_gene: TRBV18
abundance: once
d_gene: -
CDR3aa: CASSPRGYEQYF
CDR3nt: TGTGCCAGCTCACCACGCGGCTACGAGCAGTACTTC

j_gene: TRBJ2-7
v_gene: TRBV3-1/TRBV3-2
abundance: -
d_gene: TRBD2
CDR3aa: CASSSPPGLAGGPYEQYF
CDR3nt: TGTGCCAGCAGCTCTCCCCCCGGGCTAGCGGGGGGTCCCTACGAGCAGTACTTC

j_gene: TRBJ1-4
v_gene: TRBV7-9
abundance: -
d_gene: TRBD1
CDR3aa: CASSPWTGGEEKLFF
CDR3nt: TGTGCCAGCAGCCCTTGGACAGGAGGAGAAGAAAAACTGTTTTTT

j_gene: TRBJ1-2
v_gene: TRBV7-8
abundance: -
d_gene: TRBD1
CDR3aa: CASSRDRGQGYTF
CDR3nt: TGTGCCAGCAGCCGGGACAGGGGGCAGGGCTACACCTTC

j_gene: TRBJ2-3
v_gene: TRBV2
abundance: -
d_gene: TRBD2
CDR3aa: CASSVGLATDTQYF
CDR3nt: TGTGCCAGCAGTGTGGGACTAGCAACAGATACGCAGTATTTT

j_gene: TRBJ2-1
v_gene: TRBV4-1
abundance: medium-sized
d_gene: TRBD2
CDR3aa: CASSLTSGSLNEQFF
CDR3nt: TGCGCCAGCAGCCTGACTAGCGGGAGCTTAAATGAGCAGTTCTTC

j_gene: TRBJ2-1
v_gene: TRBV10-3
abundance: -
d_gene: -
CDR3aa: CATYPGFGEGNEQFF
CDR3nt: TGTGCCACCTATCCCGGATTCGGAGAAGGCAATGAGCAGTTCTTC

j_gene: TRBJ2-1
v_gene: TRBV30
abundance: -
d_gene: TRBD2
CDR3aa: CAWISGSGNEQFF
CDR3nt: TGTGCCTGGATTAGCGGGAGTGGTAATGAGCAGTTCTTC

j_gene: TRBJ1-1
v_gene: TRBV10-3
abundance: -
d_gene: -
CDR3aa: CAIWSVASTEAFF
CDR3nt: TGTGCCATCTGGAGCGTCGCTAGCACTGAAGCTTTCTTT

j_gene: TRBJ2-1
v_gene: TRBV2
abundance: -
d_gene: TRBD1
CDR3aa: CASATTGFYEQFF
CDR3nt: TGTGCCAGCGCAACGACAGGGTTTTATGAGCAGTTCTTC

j_gene: TRBJ2-5
v_gene: TRBV19
abundance: once
d_gene: TRBD2
CDR3aa: CASSRIGYGLAGATRVGETQYF
CDR3nt: TGTGCCAGTAGTCGGATAGGGTATGGACTAGCGGGAGCCACGAGGGTTGGAGAGACCCAGTACTTC

j_gene: TRBJ2-5
v_gene: TRBV9
abundance: -
d_gene: -
CDR3aa: CASSVEGSGTGTQYF
CDR3nt: TGTGCCAGCAGCGTAGAAGGTAGCGGCACGGGTACCCAGTACTTC